The rows below give T cell receptor beta chains drawn from one sample of a study of blood T cell repertoires in COVID-19. Measured with immunoSEQ multiplex PCR; TCRdb has only the in-frame clones, and not every one. Of 97,000 or so clones listed, approximately 90% are singletons. The sample comprised peripheral blood. The receptor set was obtained from a man aged 55 to 70 with acute or convalescent COVID-19. The CDR3 runs from the conserved cysteine through the conserved F or W. A D gene is named only where the DNA matches it firmly. The size of a clone is reported for some rows only, either as once, few or many, or as a class for expanded clones.

D: -
size: -
V: TRBV5-1
length: 13
J: TRBJ1-5
DNA: TGCGCCAGCAGCTTGGGGGCCAATCAGCCCCAGCATTTT
CDR3: CASSLGANQPQHF

D: -
size: once
V: TRBV9
length: 14
J: TRBJ2-1
DNA: TGTGCCAGCAGCGCGGGACTCCCATACAATGAGCAGTTCTTC
CDR3: CASSAGLPYNEQFF

D: -
size: -
V: TRBV4-1
length: 10
J: TRBJ1-1
DNA: TGCGCCAGCAGCCTAAACTGGGCTTTCTTT
CDR3: CASSLNWAFF

D: -
size: -
V: TRBV27
length: 14
J: TRBJ1-5
DNA: TGTGCCAGCAGTCCTCTAGATAGCAATCAGCCCCAGCATTTT
CDR3: CASSPLDSNQPQHF

D: TRBD1
size: -
V: TRBV7-9
length: 14
J: TRBJ1-4
DNA: TGTGCCAGCAGCTTACAAGGGGGCTCTGAAAAACTGTTTTTT
CDR3: CASSLQGGSEKLFF

D: -
size: -
V: TRBV20-1
length: 12
J: TRBJ1-2
DNA: TGCAGTGCTCGTGGAACGAGCGGGGGCTACACCTTC
CDR3: CSARGTSGGYTF

D: -
size: few
V: TRBV15
length: 14
J: TRBJ1-1
DNA: TGTGCCACCAGGGGACTCGACATGAACACTGAAGCTTTCTTT
CDR3: CATRGLDMNTEAFF

D: -
size: once
V: TRBV11-2
length: 14
J: TRBJ2-7
DNA: TGTGCCAGCACCATGAGGGCTAATTCCTACGAGCAGTACTTC
CDR3: CASTMRANSYEQYF

D: TRBD1
size: -
V: TRBV19
length: 15
J: TRBJ2-5
DNA: TGTGCCAGTAGTCCTGACAGGGGGCAGGGGGAGACCCAGTACTTC
CDR3: CASSPDRGQGETQYF

D: -
size: -
V: TRBV19
length: 14
J: TRBJ1-2
DNA: TGTGCCAGTAGTATAGATCTCCTTGATGGCGGCTACACCTTC
CDR3: CASSIDLLDGGYTF

D: -
size: -
V: TRBV7-8
length: 14
J: TRBJ2-2
DNA: TGTGCCAGCAGCCGGACTCAAAACACCGGGGAGCTGTTTTTT
CDR3: CASSRTQNTGELFF

D: -
size: -
V: TRBV5-1
length: 14
J: TRBJ1-4
DNA: TGCGCCAGCAGCTGGACAACAACTAATGAAAAACTGTTTTTT
CDR3: CASSWTTTNEKLFF

D: -
size: -
V: TRBV11-2
length: 14
J: TRBJ2-2
DNA: TGTGCCAGCAGCCGGGACACCACCACCGGGGAGCTGTTTTTT
CDR3: CASSRDTTTGELFF

D: TRBD2
size: few
V: TRBV7-9
length: 17
J: TRBJ2-2
DNA: TGTGCCAGCAGCCCCGCTCGGAGCGGGGGGAACACCGGGGAGCTGTTTTTT
CDR3: CASSPARSGGNTGELFF

D: TRBD1
size: -
V: TRBV7-8
length: 16
J: TRBJ1-5
DNA: TGTGCCAGCAGCTTCGGACAGGGGGCCGACAATCAGCCCCAGCATTTT
CDR3: CASSFGQGADNQPQHF

D: TRBD1
size: once
V: TRBV7-2
length: 13
J: TRBJ1-2
DNA: TGTGCCAGCAGCTCCCGACAGGGGCAGGGCTACACCTTC
CDR3: CASSSRQGQGYTF

D: -
size: -
V: TRBV2
length: 14
J: TRBJ1-5
DNA: TGTGCCAGCAGTGAAAGGAGTTTATCCACTCCCCAGCATTTT
CDR3: CASSERSLSTPQHF

D: TRBD1
size: once
V: TRBV25-1
length: 14
J: TRBJ1-5
DNA: TGTGCCAGCAGCCTACAGGGGGCAAATCAGCCCCAGCATTTT
CDR3: CASSLQGANQPQHF

D: -
size: -
V: TRBV24-1
length: 16
J: TRBJ2-1
DNA: TGTGCCACCAGTGACCCTAGGGGGGGAGCCTACAATGAGCAGTTCTTC
CDR3: CATSDPRGGAYNEQFF

D: -
size: -
V: TRBV19
length: 15
J: TRBJ1-1
DNA: TGTGCCAGTAGTATGGGTCCGGGTGGGAACACTGAAGCTTTCTTT
CDR3: CASSMGPGGNTEAFF

D: TRBD2
size: few
V: TRBV29-1
length: 13
J: TRBJ2-3
DNA: TGCAGCGTCCACGGGGGGGTAGGGGATACGCAGTATTTT
CDR3: CSVHGGVGDTQYF

D: TRBD2
size: -
V: TRBV3-1/TRBV3-2
length: 16
J: TRBJ2-5
DNA: TGTGCCAGCAGCCAAGGGGGAGCGGGGGTTGAGGAGACCCAGTACTTC
CDR3: CASSQGGAGVEETQYF

D: -
size: -
V: TRBV29-1
length: 11
J: TRBJ1-2
DNA: TGCAGCCTAGGTCCAGACTATGGCTACACCTTC
CDR3: CSLGPDYGYTF

D: -
size: -
V: TRBV5-1
length: 16
J: TRBJ1-3
DNA: TGCGCCAGCAGCACAAGGACAGCCGACTCTGGAAACACCATATATTTT
CDR3: CASSTRTADSGNTIYF

D: -
size: -
V: TRBV29-1
length: 13
J: TRBJ1-2
DNA: TGCAGCGTTGACCCCCCAAACCGCGATGGCTACACCTTC
CDR3: CSVDPPNRDGYTF

D: -
size: -
V: TRBV5-4
length: 16
J: TRBJ1-1
DNA: TGTGCCAGCAGCCCTCTACGGGAGGGCGAGAACACTGAAGCTTTCTTT
CDR3: CASSPLREGENTEAFF

D: -
size: -
V: TRBV29-1
length: 13
J: TRBJ1-1
DNA: TGCAGCGTTGGGGCGGGGCCGGGCACTGAAGCTTTCTTT
CDR3: CSVGAGPGTEAFF

D: -
size: -
V: TRBV4-1
length: 13
J: TRBJ1-2
DNA: TGCGCCAGCAGCCAACAGGCTAACTATGGCTACACCTTC
CDR3: CASSQQANYGYTF

D: TRBD1
size: -
V: TRBV18
length: 15
J: TRBJ2-5
DNA: TGTGCCGCCAGCTCACAACAGGGGGCGCAAGAGACCCAGTACTTC
CDR3: CAASSQQGAQETQYF

D: TRBD1
size: -
V: TRBV9
length: 14
J: TRBJ1-6
DNA: TGTGCCAGCAGCGTAGCGGGACAGAATTCACCCCTCCACTTT
CDR3: CASSVAGQNSPLHF

D: -
size: -
V: TRBV11-3
length: 13
J: TRBJ1-1
DNA: TGTGCCAGCAGTCAACAGGAGAACACTGAAGCTTTCTTT
CDR3: CASSQQENTEAFF